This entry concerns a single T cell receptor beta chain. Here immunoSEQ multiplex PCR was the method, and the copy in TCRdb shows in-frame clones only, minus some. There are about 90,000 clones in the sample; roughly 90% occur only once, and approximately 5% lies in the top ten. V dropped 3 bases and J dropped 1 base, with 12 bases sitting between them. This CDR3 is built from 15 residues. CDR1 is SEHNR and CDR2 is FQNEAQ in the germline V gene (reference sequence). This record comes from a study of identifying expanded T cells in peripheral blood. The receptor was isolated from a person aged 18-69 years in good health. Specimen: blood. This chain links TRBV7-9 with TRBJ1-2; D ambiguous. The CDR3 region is CASSFAQLLNYGYTF. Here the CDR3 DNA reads TGTGCCAGCAGCTTTGCACAGCTACTTAACTATGGCTACACCTTC.